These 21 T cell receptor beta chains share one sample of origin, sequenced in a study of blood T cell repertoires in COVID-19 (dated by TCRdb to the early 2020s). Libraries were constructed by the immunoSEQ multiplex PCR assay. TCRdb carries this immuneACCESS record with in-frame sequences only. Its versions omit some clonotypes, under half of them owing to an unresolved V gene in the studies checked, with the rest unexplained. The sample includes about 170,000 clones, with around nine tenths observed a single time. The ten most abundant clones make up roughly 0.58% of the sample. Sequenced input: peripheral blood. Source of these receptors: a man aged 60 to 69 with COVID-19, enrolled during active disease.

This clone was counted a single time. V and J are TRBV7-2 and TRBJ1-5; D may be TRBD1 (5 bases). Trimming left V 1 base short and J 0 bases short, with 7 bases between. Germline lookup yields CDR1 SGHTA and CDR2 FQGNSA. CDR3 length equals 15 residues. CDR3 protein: CASSLGTYSNQPQHF. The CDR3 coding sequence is TGTGCCAGCAGCTTAGGGACATATAGCAATCAGCCCCAGCATTTT.

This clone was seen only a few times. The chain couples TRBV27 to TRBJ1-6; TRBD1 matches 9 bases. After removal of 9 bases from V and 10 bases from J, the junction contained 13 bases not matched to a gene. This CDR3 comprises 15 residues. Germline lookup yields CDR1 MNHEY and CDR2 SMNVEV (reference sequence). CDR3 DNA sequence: TGTGCCAGTTGTAGAACCGGGACAGGGTGGTCACCCCTCCACTTT. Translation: CASCRTGTGWSPLHF.

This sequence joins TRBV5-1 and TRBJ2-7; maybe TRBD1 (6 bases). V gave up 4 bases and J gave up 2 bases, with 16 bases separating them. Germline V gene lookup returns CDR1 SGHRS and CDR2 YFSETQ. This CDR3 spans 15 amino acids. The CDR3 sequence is CASSPQGLGTYEQYF. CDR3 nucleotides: TGCGCCAGCAGCCCACAGGGTTTGGGAACCTACGAGCAGTACTTC.

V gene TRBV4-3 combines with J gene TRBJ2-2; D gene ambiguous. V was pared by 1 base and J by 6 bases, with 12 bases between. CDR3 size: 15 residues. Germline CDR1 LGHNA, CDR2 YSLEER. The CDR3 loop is CASSQASTFAGELFF. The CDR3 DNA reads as TGCGCCAGCAGCCAAGCTTCGACTTTCGCCGGGGAGCTGTTTTTT.

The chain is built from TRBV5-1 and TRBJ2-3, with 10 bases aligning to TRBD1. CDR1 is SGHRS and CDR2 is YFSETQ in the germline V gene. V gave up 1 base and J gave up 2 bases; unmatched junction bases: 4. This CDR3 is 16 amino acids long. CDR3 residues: CASSLSGTGATDTQYF. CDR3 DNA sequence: TGCGCCAGCAGCTTGAGTGGGACAGGGGCCACAGATACGCAGTATTTT.

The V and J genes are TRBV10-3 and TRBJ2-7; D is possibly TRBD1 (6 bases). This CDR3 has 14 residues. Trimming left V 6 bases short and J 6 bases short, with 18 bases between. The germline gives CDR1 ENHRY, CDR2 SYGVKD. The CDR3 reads CAIRVTGLIGEQYF. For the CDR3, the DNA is TGTGCCATCAGGGTTACAGGGTTGATTGGCGAGCAGTACTTC.

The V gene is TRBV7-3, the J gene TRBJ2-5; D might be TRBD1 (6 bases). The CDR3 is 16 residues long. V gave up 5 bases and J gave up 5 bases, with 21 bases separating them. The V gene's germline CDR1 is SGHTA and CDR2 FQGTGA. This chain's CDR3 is CASSISGDPRGETQYF. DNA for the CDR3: TGTGCCAGCAGCATATCAGGGGACCCGAGGGGGGAGACCCAGTACTTC.

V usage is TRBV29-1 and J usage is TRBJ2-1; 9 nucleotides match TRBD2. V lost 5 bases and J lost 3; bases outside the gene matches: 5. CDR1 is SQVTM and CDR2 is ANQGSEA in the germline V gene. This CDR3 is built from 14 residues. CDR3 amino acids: CSVNSGGIYNEQFF. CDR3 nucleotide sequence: TGCAGCGTTAATAGCGGGGGCATCTACAATGAGCAGTTCTTC.

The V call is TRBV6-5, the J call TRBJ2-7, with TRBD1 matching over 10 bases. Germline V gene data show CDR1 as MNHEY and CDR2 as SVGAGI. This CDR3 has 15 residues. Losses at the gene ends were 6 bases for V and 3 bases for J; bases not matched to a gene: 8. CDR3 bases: TGTGCCAGCAGATACCGGGACAGGGGAATCTACGAGCAGTACTTC. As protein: CASRYRDRGIYEQYF.

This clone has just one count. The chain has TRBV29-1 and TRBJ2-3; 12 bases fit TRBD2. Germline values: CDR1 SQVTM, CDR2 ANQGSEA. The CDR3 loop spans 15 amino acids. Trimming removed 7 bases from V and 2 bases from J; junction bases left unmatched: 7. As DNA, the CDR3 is TGCAGCGCCCTACTAGCGGGGGGTTTCACAGATACGCAGTATTTT. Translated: CSALLAGGFTDTQYF.

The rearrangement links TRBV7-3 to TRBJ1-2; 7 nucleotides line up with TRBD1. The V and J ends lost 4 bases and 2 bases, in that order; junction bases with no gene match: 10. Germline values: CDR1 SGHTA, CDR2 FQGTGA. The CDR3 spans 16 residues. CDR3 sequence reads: CASSSGTALLNYGYTF. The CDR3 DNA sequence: TGTGCCAGCAGCTCCGGGACAGCCCTCCTAAACTATGGCTACACCTTC.

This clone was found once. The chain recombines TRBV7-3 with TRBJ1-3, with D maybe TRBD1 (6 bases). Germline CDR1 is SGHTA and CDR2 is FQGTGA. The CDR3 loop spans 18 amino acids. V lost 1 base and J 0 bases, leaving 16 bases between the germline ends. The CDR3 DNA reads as TGTGCCAGCAGCTTAATGGCCAGGGGTCTCAGCTCTGGAAACACCATATATTTT. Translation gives CASSLMARGLSSGNTIYF.

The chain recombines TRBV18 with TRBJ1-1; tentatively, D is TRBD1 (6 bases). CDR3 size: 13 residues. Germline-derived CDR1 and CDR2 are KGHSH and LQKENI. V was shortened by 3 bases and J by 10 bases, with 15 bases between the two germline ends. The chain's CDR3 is CASSPNRDLRAFF. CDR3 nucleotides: TGTGCCAGCTCACCGAACAGGGATCTTAGAGCTTTCTTT.

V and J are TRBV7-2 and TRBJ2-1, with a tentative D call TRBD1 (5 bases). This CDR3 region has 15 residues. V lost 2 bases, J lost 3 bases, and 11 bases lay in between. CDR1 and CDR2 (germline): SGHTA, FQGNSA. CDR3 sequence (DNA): TGTGCCAGCAGCTTACGTACAGGCCTCTACAATGAGCAGTTCTTC. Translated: CASSLRTGLYNEQFF.

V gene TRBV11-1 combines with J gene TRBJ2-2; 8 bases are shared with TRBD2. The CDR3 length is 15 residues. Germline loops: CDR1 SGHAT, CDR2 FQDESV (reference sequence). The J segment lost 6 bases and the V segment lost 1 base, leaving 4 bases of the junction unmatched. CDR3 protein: CASSLGGTSAGELFF. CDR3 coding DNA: TGTGCCAGCAGCTTAGGTGGGACTAGTGCCGGGGAGCTGTTTTTT.

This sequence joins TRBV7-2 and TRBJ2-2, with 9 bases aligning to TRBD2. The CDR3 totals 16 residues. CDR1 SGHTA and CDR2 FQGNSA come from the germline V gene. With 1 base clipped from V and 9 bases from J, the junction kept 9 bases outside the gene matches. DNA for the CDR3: TGTGCCAGCAGCTTAGAGGGCTCTAGCGGGGTCTGGGAGCTGTTTTTT. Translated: CASSLEGSSGVWELFF.

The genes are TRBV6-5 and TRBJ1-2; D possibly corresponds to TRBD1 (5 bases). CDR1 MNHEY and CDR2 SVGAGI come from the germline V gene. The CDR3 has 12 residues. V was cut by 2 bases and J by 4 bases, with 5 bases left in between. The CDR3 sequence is CASSYQGYGYTF. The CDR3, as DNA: TGTGCCAGCAGTTACCAGGGCTATGGCTACACCTTC.

The CDR3 region has the DNA TGTGCCAGCAGCTTAAAGGGGGGGAGAGACACCGGGGAGCTGTTTTTT. Translation: CASSLKGGRDTGELFF. This chain uses TRBV7-8 with TRBJ2-2, with a weak D call TRBD2 (7 bases). Trimming removed 2 bases at V and 3 bases at J, with 13 bases between. Germline lookup yields CDR1 SGHVS and CDR2 FQNEAQ. The CDR3 is made up of 16 amino acids.

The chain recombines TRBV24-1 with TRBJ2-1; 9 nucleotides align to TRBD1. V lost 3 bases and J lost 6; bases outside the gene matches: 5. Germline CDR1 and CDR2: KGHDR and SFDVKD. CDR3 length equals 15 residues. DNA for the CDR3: TGTGCCACCAGTGATCCGGGACAGGGAGGCAATGAGCAGTTCTTC. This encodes CATSDPGQGGNEQFF.

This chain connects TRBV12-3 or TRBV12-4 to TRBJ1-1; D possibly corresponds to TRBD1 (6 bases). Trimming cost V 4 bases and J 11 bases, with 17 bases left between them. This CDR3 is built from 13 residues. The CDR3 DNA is TGTGCCAGCAGTTGGGCACAGGGCGAGGGCGCTTTCTTT. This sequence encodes CASSWAQGEGAFF.

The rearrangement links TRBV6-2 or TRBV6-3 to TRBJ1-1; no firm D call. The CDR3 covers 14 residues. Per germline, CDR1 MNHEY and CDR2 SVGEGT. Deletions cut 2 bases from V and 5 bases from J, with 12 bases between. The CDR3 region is CASSYAEGGTEAFF. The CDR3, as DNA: TGTGCCAGCAGTTACGCGGAGGGAGGGACTGAAGCTTTCTTT.